These 28 T cell receptor beta chains originate from one sample sequenced in a study of cytomegalovirus exposure and HLA in healthy donors. 60 Vbeta and 13 Jbeta primers were used in PCR. Here immunoSEQ multiplex PCR was the method, and the copy in TCRdb shows in-frame clones only, minus some. The repertoire has 180,000 or so clones, around 75% of them found once; the top ten carry approximately 2.9%. The sequencing sample was made of PBMCs. These receptors were taken from a female donor in good health and CMV-seronegative.

The chain carries TRBV30 and TRBJ2-2, with D tentatively TRBD1 (6 bases). Germline CDR1 and CDR2: GTSNPN and SVGIG (reference sequence). The length of the CDR3 is 14 residues. Trimming took 4 bases from V and 1 from J, leaving 10 bases between them. CDR3 in DNA: TGTGCCTGGACCCTACAGGGGAACACCGGGGAGCTGTTTTTT. Translation gives CAWTLQGNTGELFF.

V gene TRBV28 combines with J gene TRBJ1-5; tentatively, D is TRBD1 (6 bases). V was clipped by 6 bases and J by 0 bases, with 12 bases between them. Germline V gene lookup returns CDR1 MDHEN and CDR2 SYDVKM. This CDR3 contains 15 residues. Here the CDR3 DNA reads TGTGCCAGCAGGCCCGGGACATATAGCAATCAGCCCCAGCATTTT. The encoded protein is CASRPGTYSNQPQHF.

This clone came up a few times. This chain uses TRBV4-1 with TRBJ2-1; 9 bases line up with TRBD2. CDR3 size: 17 residues. V was clipped by 2 bases and J by 2 bases; unmatched bases: 7. The V gene's germline CDR1 is MGHRA and CDR2 YSYEKL. Here the CDR3 reads CASSQQAGGPPYNEQFF. CDR3 nucleotides: TGCGCCAGCAGCCAACAGGCGGGAGGGCCCCCCTACAATGAGCAGTTCTTC.

V is TRBV28 and J is TRBJ2-7; 9 bases are shared with TRBD1. The germline V gene encodes CDR1 MDHEN and CDR2 SYDVKM. The V and J ends lost 5 bases and 2 bases, in that order; junction bases with no gene match: 7. CDR3 length equals 15 residues. CDR3 nucleotides: TGTGCCAGCAGTAGTACCGGGACAGGGCCCTACGAGCAGTACTTC. Its translation is CASSSTGTGPYEQYF.

The chain combines TRBV5-1 with TRBJ2-7; perhaps TRBD1 as D (5 bases). The CDR3 covers 13 residues. The germline V gene encodes CDR1 SGHRS and CDR2 YFSETQ. Trimming pared 4 bases from V and 2 bases from J, leaving 10 bases between. The CDR3 is CASSTDKTYEQYF. For the CDR3, the DNA is TGCGCCAGCAGCACGGACAAAACCTACGAGCAGTACTTC.

The chain couples TRBV28 to TRBJ2-7; 8 bases map to TRBD1. The CDR3 runs 14 residues. Germline loops: CDR1 MDHEN, CDR2 SYDVKM. J was trimmed by 6 bases and V by 10 bases; bases with no gene match: 14. CDR3 in amino acids: CATQVTGDSVEQYF. Written as DNA, the CDR3 is TGTGCCACCCAAGTGACAGGGGACTCAGTCGAGCAGTACTTC.

J is TRBJ1-6 and V is TRBV13; the D gene is possibly TRBD1 (5 bases). The V and J ends lost 1 base and 9 bases respectively, with 16 bases between them. In germline, CDR1 is PRHDT, CDR2 FYEKMQ (reference sequence). This CDR3 comprises 16 residues. The CDR3 loop is CASSLEGVGGTSPLHF. CDR3 bases: TGTGCCAGCAGCTTAGAAGGTGTGGGGGGAACTTCACCCCTCCACTTT.

This clone was observed a few times. The chain carries TRBV18 and TRBJ1-3; D remains ambiguous. The CDR3 has 15 residues. Trimming cost V 3 bases and J 0 bases, with 9 bases left between them. CDR1 is KGHSH and CDR2 is LQKENI in the germline V gene. CDR3 DNA sequence: TGTGCCAGCTCACCGGAGGGCCGCTCTGGAAACACCATATATTTT. This gives the protein CASSPEGRSGNTIYF.

This clone showed up just a few times. The V and J genes are TRBV5-5 and TRBJ2-5; 9 bases map to TRBD2. CDR1 is SGHKS and CDR2 is YYEKEE in the germline V gene (reference sequence). The CDR3 has 15 residues. With V trimmed by 3 bases and J by 5 bases, 8 bases remained unmatched. DNA of the CDR3: TGTGCCAGCAGCTCGTATAGCGGGAGAGGCGAGACCCAGTACTTC. Translation gives CASSSYSGRGETQYF.

The rearrangement links TRBV30 to TRBJ2-5; 9 bases line up with TRBD2. TRBJ2-7 explains the end of the DNA better; the J call may be wrong. Per the germline V gene, CDR1 is GTSNPN and CDR2 is SVGIG (reference sequence). The CDR3 extends over 16 amino acids. The CDR3 bases are TGTGCCTGGACCCCGCGATGGAGCGGGAGGCAAGACGAGCAGTACTTC. It is translated as CAWTPRWSGRQDEQYF.

The chain is built from TRBV7-2 and TRBJ2-5; D perhaps matches TRBD2 (7 bases). CDR3 length: 14 amino acids. Trimming took 5 bases from V and 2 from J, leaving 12 bases between them. The germline CDR1 and CDR2 sequences are SGHTA and FQGNSA. CDR3 coding DNA: TGTGCCAGCAGCCGAGGGGGGGGGCAAGAGACCCAGTACTTC. Its translation: CASSRGGGQETQYF.

The chain employs TRBV2 and TRBJ1-3, with 9 bases fitting TRBD1. V shed 6 bases and J 4 bases; nucleotides not matched to a gene: 7. This CDR3 contains 15 residues. Looked up from germline, CDR1 is SNHLY and CDR2 is FYNNEI. The CDR3 nucleotides are TGTGCCAGCAGCCCGACAGGGGGGGAAGGAAACACCATATATTTT. It yields the protein CASSPTGGEGNTIYF.

In its sample, this clone was seen a few times. The CDR3 region is CASSALDNSPLHF. CDR3 coding DNA: TGTGCCAGCAGCGCACTTGATAATTCACCCCTCCACTTT. This chain connects TRBV6-1 to TRBJ1-6, with D unresolved. CDR1 is MNHNS and CDR2 is SASEGT in the germline V gene. The ends were cut back, 6 bases at V and 5 bases at J, with 8 bases in the middle. There are 13 residues in the CDR3.

This clone appeared once. The chain recombines TRBV18 with TRBJ2-1; a weak D match, TRBD2 (5 bases). The CDR3 is made up of 15 amino acids. The V gene's germline CDR1 is KGHSH and CDR2 LQKENI. V was shortened by 6 bases and J by 5 bases, with 17 bases between the two germline ends. CDR3 bases: TGTGCCAGCTCTCCAGCGGTCGGTAACAACAATGAGCAGTTCTTC. Amino acid sequence: CASSPAVGNNNEQFF.

The rearrangement uses TRBV19 and TRBJ2-7; 12 positions agree with TRBD2. CDR1 is LNHDA and CDR2 is SQIVND in the germline V gene (reference sequence). The CDR3 runs to 15 residues. With V trimmed by 5 bases and J by 2 bases, 4 bases remained unmatched. CDR3 protein: CASSPGLAGTYEQYF. CDR3 in DNA: TGTGCCAGTAGTCCAGGACTAGCGGGGACCTACGAGCAGTACTTC.

CDR3 DNA: TGCGCCAGCAGCCCGATGGCTTGGACATCCAACTATGGCTACACCTTC. It codes for CASSPMAWTSNYGYTF. The chain joins TRBV5-1 to TRBJ1-2; possibly TRBD1 for D (5 bases). CDR3 length: 16 residues. V was trimmed by 4 bases and J by 2 bases, leaving 18 bases between them. Germline CDR1 reads SGHRS; CDR2 reads YFSETQ.

This sequence joins TRBV14 and TRBJ1-2; D might be TRBD1 (5 bases). The V gene lost 1 base and the J gene lost 3 bases, with 9 bases spanning the gap. The CDR3 has 14 amino acids. The germline gives CDR1 SGHDN, CDR2 FVKESK. CDR3 sequence reads: CASSQGAGHYGYTF. CDR3 sequence (DNA): TGTGCCAGCAGCCAAGGGGCAGGGCACTATGGCTACACCTTC.

The count of this clone is one. V gene TRBV5-6 combines with J gene TRBJ1-2; the D is unclear. Germline CDR1 SGHDT, CDR2 YYEEEE. V lost 0 bases and J 8 bases, leaving 11 bases between the germline ends. The CDR3 covers 13 residues. The CDR3 loop is CASSLDQMRGYTF. CDR3 nucleotides: TGTGCCAGCAGCTTGGACCAGATGAGGGGCTACACCTTC.

This clone was detected only a few times. The chain couples TRBV27 to TRBJ2-1, with TRBD1 matching 8 bases. The junction had 3 bases not matched to a gene; V was cut back by 5 bases and J by 0 bases. Germline V gene sequence: CDR1 MNHEY, CDR2 SMNVEV (reference sequence). The CDR3 totals 15 residues. The CDR3 DNA is TGTGCCAGCAGTATTGACAGGGGCTCCTACAATGAGCAGTTCTTC. It translates to CASSIDRGSYNEQFF.

The chain links TRBV19 to TRBJ2-6; D is unclear. Germline assignment: CDR1 LNHDA and CDR2 SQIVND (reference sequence). This CDR3 is 14 amino acids long. Trimming cost V 3 bases and J 4 bases, with 7 bases left between them. Here the CDR3 reads CASSMSVGANVLTF. The CDR3 DNA is TGTGCCAGTAGTATGAGTGTAGGGGCCAACGTCCTGACTTTC. Variable domain in full (rest from reference TRBV19 and TRBJ2-6): DGGITQSPKYLFRKEGQNVTLSCEQNLNHDAMYWYRQDPGQGLRLIYYSQIVNDFQKGDIAEGYSVSREKKESFPLTVTSAQKNPTAFYLCASSMSVGANVLTFGAGSRLTVL.

The V gene is TRBV14, the J gene TRBJ1-6, with a tentative D call TRBD1 (6 bases). Germline V gives CDR1 SGHDN, CDR2 FVKESK. The CDR3 spans 17 residues. The V and J ends lost 4 bases and 0 bases respectively, with 13 bases between them. CDR3 bases: TGTGCCAGCAGCCCTGGGCAGGGGCACTCCTATAATTCACCCCTCCACTTT. Translation gives CASSPGQGHSYNSPLHF.

The sample holds a few counts of this clone. This chain joins TRBV19 and TRBJ2-1; TRBD2 might be the D (6 bases). The CDR3 extends over 13 amino acids. Germline V lookup: CDR1 LNHDA, CDR2 SQIVND (reference sequence). V was shortened by 4 bases and J by 9 bases, with 13 bases between the two germline ends. The CDR3 region has the DNA TGTGCCAGTAGTAGGGGACTGGCTAGTGAGCAGTTCTTC. Encoded protein: CASSRGLASEQFF.

The gene calls are TRBV11-2 and TRBJ2-7, with 7 nucleotides matching TRBD2. The CDR3 has 14 amino acids. With V trimmed by 5 bases and J by 6 bases, 10 bases remained unmatched. From germline, CDR1 is SGHAT and CDR2 FQNNGV. The CDR3 DNA sequence: TGTGCCAGCAGCCCGCAGACTAGCCCACGCGAGCAGTACTTC. Translating gives CASSPQTSPREQYF.

The chain employs TRBV2 and TRBJ1-2, with D perhaps matching TRBD1 (5 bases). CDR3 length equals 11 residues. CDR1 SNHLY and CDR2 FYNNEI come from the germline V gene. V was trimmed by 7 bases and J by 8 bases, leaving 11 bases between them. In DNA form, the CDR3 reads TGTGCCAGCACTTTAGGGGTCGGCTACACCTTC. Translated: CASTLGVGYTF.

A few counts support this clone. The CDR3 sequence is CASSVEVGDYGYTF. CDR3 sequence (DNA): TGTGCCAGCAGCGTAGAGGTGGGCGACTATGGCTACACCTTC. The chain has TRBV9 and TRBJ1-2; D unclear. Trimming stripped 0 bases from V and 3 bases from J, with 9 bases between. Germline V gene data show CDR1 as SGDLS and CDR2 as YYNGEE. The CDR3 runs to 14 residues.

CDR3 in DNA: TGTGCCAGCTCAGGACTAGCGGGAGATAATGAGCAGTTCTTC. It codes for CASSGLAGDNEQFF. The V gene is TRBV18, the J gene TRBJ2-1; 13 bases line up with TRBD2. This CDR3 has 14 amino acids. From germline, CDR1 is KGHSH and CDR2 LQKENI. J was trimmed by 7 bases and V by 5 bases; bases with no gene match: 2.

J is TRBJ1-3 and V is TRBV5-4, with TRBD2 identical over 9 bases. The assigned J gene may be wrong: the sequence end matches TRBJ2-2 better. The CDR3 extends over 15 amino acids. Germline assignment: CDR1 SGHNT and CDR2 YYREEE (reference sequence). The CDR3 sequence is CASRSGLALGGELFF. The CDR3 region has the DNA TGTGCCAGCAGGTCAGGACTAGCGCTAGGCGGGGAGCTGTTTTTT.

This clone occurred once. The V call is TRBV7-8, the J call TRBJ1-4; D is undetermined. V lost 4 bases and J 0 bases, leaving 12 bases between the germline ends. CDR1 is SGHVS and CDR2 is FQNEAQ in the germline V gene. The CDR3 length is 16 residues. The DNA of the CDR3 is TGTGCCAGCAGCTCTACCCCCCAGGCAACTAATGAAAAACTGTTTTTT. The encoded protein is CASSSTPQATNEKLFF.